The 17 T cell receptor beta chains listed next were all sequenced from one sample in a study of cytomegalovirus exposure and HLA in healthy donors. This PCR relied on a set of 60 Vbeta primers and 13 Jbeta primers. Profiled with immunoSEQ multiplex PCR; TCRdb holds only in-frame clones, not every one. The sample yields some 210,000 clones, around 87% seen once. Sequences were obtained from PBMCs. The receptors were sampled from a man between 25 and 39 years old in good health and CMV-seronegative.

V usage is TRBV7-2 and J usage is TRBJ1-2; D may be TRBD1 (6 bases). Germline V gene lookup returns CDR1 SGHTA and CDR2 FQGNSA. V was cut by 5 bases and J by 4 bases, with 14 bases left in between. There are 14 residues in the CDR3. The CDR3 DNA reads TGTGCCAGCAGCCTCAGGACAGCCATCTATGGCTACACCTTC. Its translation: CASSLRTAIYGYTF.

The genes are TRBV10-1 and TRBJ2-2; TRBD2 agrees at 8 bases. Germline V gives CDR1 WNHNN, CDR2 SYGVQD (reference sequence). There are 15 residues in the CDR3. The V gene end was trimmed by 6 bases and the J gene end by 4 bases; junction bases not matched to a gene: 7. CDR3 sequence reads: CASSLTSVVTGELFF. CDR3 bases: TGCGCCAGCAGCCTGACTAGCGTCGTCACCGGGGAGCTGTTTTTT.

The rearrangement links TRBV5-6 to TRBJ2-2; D perhaps matches TRBD1 (5 bases). Deletions cut 1 base from V and 3 bases from J, with 16 bases between. The CDR3 totals 17 residues. The germline V gene encodes CDR1 SGHDT and CDR2 YYEEEE. The CDR3 loop reads CASSLMRQSTYTGELFF. CDR3 coding DNA: TGTGCCAGCAGCTTGATGAGACAGTCAACGTACACCGGGGAGCTGTTTTTT.

The chain uses TRBV27 and TRBJ2-5; D possibly corresponds to TRBD1 (6 bases). Trimming cost V 3 bases and J 1 base, with 9 bases left between them. From germline, CDR1 is MNHEY and CDR2 SMNVEV (reference sequence). This CDR3 has 14 residues. The CDR3 region is CASSFRTAQETQYF. CDR3 DNA: TGTGCCAGCAGTTTCCGGACAGCCCAAGAGACCCAGTACTTC.

This chain joins TRBV15 and TRBJ2-1, with TRBD2 as a possible D gene (7 bases). Trimming cost V 5 bases and J 0 bases, with 20 bases left between them. Germline-derived CDR1 and CDR2 are LNHNV and YYDKDF (reference sequence). The CDR3 spans 18 residues. The CDR3 nucleotides are TGTGCCACCAGCTCTAAGGGGGGGGGACCCAGCTCCTACAATGAGCAGTTCTTC. The encoded protein is CATSSKGGGPSSYNEQFF.

The chain employs TRBV30 and TRBJ2-1, with 8 bases lining up with TRBD1. Germline V gene data show CDR1 as GTSNPN and CDR2 as SVGIG (reference sequence). The CDR3 is 15 amino acids. Trimming removed 0 bases from V and 4 bases from J; junction bases left unmatched: 5. The CDR3 here is CAWSVLRQGYNEQFF. The CDR3 DNA sequence: TGTGCCTGGAGTGTACTAAGACAGGGGTACAATGAGCAGTTCTTC.

The chain employs TRBV4-1 and TRBJ2-1; the match to TRBD1 covers 9 bases. Germline loops: CDR1 MGHRA, CDR2 YSYEKL. The trim removed 6 bases at V and 6 bases at J, leaving 6 bases unmatched. The CDR3 is 14 amino acids. The CDR3 here is CASRWGQGLNEQFF. DNA of the CDR3: TGCGCCAGCAGGTGGGGACAGGGTCTCAATGAGCAGTTCTTC.

This clone was observed once. The gene calls are TRBV18 and TRBJ1-4; weak D call: TRBD1 (6 bases). This CDR3 region has 18 residues. Trimming pared 3 bases from V and 5 bases from J, leaving 22 bases between. Germline V gene lookup returns CDR1 KGHSH and CDR2 LQKENI. The DNA of the CDR3 is TGTGCCAGCTCACCTAATTCGGTGGGGGCCGCAAGAAATGAAAAACTGTTTTTT. Protein product: CASSPNSVGAARNEKLFF.

V is TRBV25-1 and J is TRBJ1-2; tentative D call: TRBD1 (6 bases). Germline V CDR1 and CDR2: MGHDK, SYGVNS. V dropped 4 bases and J dropped 8 bases, with 23 bases sitting between them. The CDR3 is 16 residues long. The CDR3 nucleotides read TGTGCCAGCAGTGCAAGGGACATTCGGCGCTCGGGGGGCTACACCTTC. This codes for CASSARDIRRSGGYTF.

V and J are TRBV11-2 and TRBJ2-2; 7 bases line up with TRBD1. Losses at the gene ends were 5 bases for V and 10 bases for J; bases not matched to a gene: 7. The CDR3 covers 13 residues. CDR1 is SGHAT, CDR2 FQNNGV, per germline. The CDR3 sequence is CASSSRGLVELFF. CDR3 DNA: TGTGCCAGCAGCAGCAGGGGGTTGGTGGAGCTGTTTTTT.

The chain links TRBV28 to TRBJ2-3; the match to TRBD2 covers 8 bases. From germline, CDR1 is MDHEN and CDR2 SYDVKM. The length of the CDR3 is 17 residues. V trimming: 3 bases; J trimming: 6 bases; junction bases outside the gene matches: 14. CDR3 in DNA: TGTGCCAGCAGTTTTTCAGTAGCGGGGTCCTCCACTGATACGCAGTATTTT. The encoded protein is CASSFSVAGSSTDTQYF.

The V and J genes are TRBV28 and TRBJ1-2; TRBD1 might be the D (5 bases). CDR3 length equals 13 residues. Trimming shortened V by 2 bases and J by 3 bases, and 7 bases separated the two germline ends. CDR1 MDHEN and CDR2 SYDVKM come from the germline V gene. The CDR3: CASSLGADYGYTF. CDR3 DNA: TGTGCCAGCAGTTTAGGGGCCGACTATGGCTACACCTTC.

The chain has TRBV5-1 and TRBJ2-5; 7 bases line up with TRBD1. J gave up 5 bases and V 4 bases, and 5 bases lay outside the gene matches. CDR3 length: 13 residues. In germline, CDR1 is SGHRS, CDR2 YFSETQ. The CDR3 loop is CASSLGQPETQYF. The DNA for the CDR3 is TGCGCCAGCAGCCTGGGACAGCCTGAGACCCAGTACTTC.

The J gene is TRBJ1-1, the V gene TRBV19; TRBD1 is a possible D gene (6 bases). CDR3 size: 14 residues. Trimming pared 3 bases from V and 5 bases from J, leaving 13 bases between. Germline CDR1 is LNHDA and CDR2 is SQIVND (reference sequence). The CDR3 nucleotides are TGTGCCAGTAGTATCGACAGGTATTATACTGAAGCTTTCTTT. This gives the protein CASSIDRYYTEAFF.

The rearrangement uses TRBV27 and TRBJ2-7; D is unresolved. Germline V gene data show CDR1 as MNHEY and CDR2 as SMNVEV (reference sequence). Trimming stripped 3 bases from V and 1 base from J, with 13 bases between. The CDR3 runs to 15 residues. Written as DNA, the CDR3 is TGTGCCAGCAGTTTGGCCCTCCCCCCTTCCTACGAGCAGTACTTC. Translation gives CASSLALPPSYEQYF.

The V gene is TRBV4-2, the J gene TRBJ1-1; 7 bases line up with TRBD1. The CDR3 consists of 15 residues. J gave up 5 bases and V 1 base, and 7 bases lay outside the gene matches. In germline, CDR1 is LGHNA, CDR2 YNFKEQ. Here the CDR3 reads CASSQAGGIDTEAFF. The CDR3 DNA sequence: TGTGCCAGCAGCCAAGCAGGGGGAATTGATACTGAAGCTTTCTTT.

V usage is TRBV28 and J usage is TRBJ2-5; D perhaps matches TRBD2 (7 bases). The germline gives CDR1 MDHEN, CDR2 SYDVKM. The CDR3 has 14 residues. The V gene lost 3 bases and the J gene lost 2 bases, with 10 bases spanning the gap. The CDR3 nucleotides read TGTGCCAGCAGTTTGGGGGGGGCGCAAGAGACCCAGTACTTC. Translating gives CASSLGGAQETQYF.